The 21 T cell receptor beta chains presented below share a single source sample, sequenced in a study of blood T cells in healthy people across ages (dated by TCRdb to 2014 to 2015). Receptor amplification or capture employed 5' RACE. The sequencer listed for this sample is Illumina HiSeq 2500. A second PCR of about 6 to 11 cycles was performed with a sample-barcoded 5' primer and a J-beta primer mix. TCRdb reanalyzed the raw reads on its own, using fastp at Q25 for trimming and MiXCR for clone calling, and kept in-frame beta chains. Identical CDR3 proteins give one entry, which carries the most common genes and DNA. In all, the sample holds around 500,000 distinct CDR3 sequences, and around 48% of those were seen once. The top ten hold 20% to 25% of the sample. Sequenced input: blood. These TCRs come from an elderly man in good health.

The chain employs TRBV20-1 and TRBJ1-2, with D perhaps matching TRBD1 (6 bases). With 5 bases removed from V and 4 bases from J, the gap between germline ends came to 17 bases. There are 14 residues in the CDR3. Germline V gives CDR1 DFQATT, CDR2 SNEGSKA (reference sequence). Here the CDR3 DNA reads TGCAGTGCTCCCATGGGGGGCCTACTCTATGGCTACACCTTC. This sequence encodes CSAPMGGLLYGYTF.

The table lists this clonotype with a few counts. DNA of the CDR3: TGTGCCAGCAGTTCTAGCGGGACGACCTACAATGAGCAGTACTTC. Its protein product is CASSSSGTTYNEQYF. The V and J genes are TRBV6-1 and TRBJ2-1, with 9 bases identical to TRBD2. The J call may be incorrect, as the DNA end agrees better with TRBJ2-7. Germline-derived CDR1 and CDR2 are MNHNS and SASEGT. The CDR3 sequence is 15 residues long.

This chain connects TRBV12-3 or TRBV12-4 to TRBJ1-5; D gene ambiguous. V shed 5 bases and J shed 1 base, with 9 bases lying between them. The CDR3 is 14 amino acids. The chain's CDR3 is CASSAVRSNQPQHF. The CDR3 nucleotides read TGTGCCAGCAGTGCTGTTAGAAGCAATCAGCCCCAGCATTTT.

Concerning this clonotype: Germline and junction disagree at one end, which may indicate a read error. This rearrangement joins TRBV20-1 to TRBJ2-1, with 10 bases lining up with TRBD1. Germline V CDR1 and CDR2: DFQATT, SNEGSKA (reference sequence). This CDR3 has 16 residues. The CDR3 here is CSARSYRDRGYNKQFF. The CDR3 DNA sequence: TGCAGTGCTAGATCCTACCGGGACAGGGGCTACAATAAGCAGTTCTTC.

This clonotype was picked up a small number of times. V gene TRBV5-1 combines with J gene TRBJ2-1; 7 nucleotides align to TRBD2. Germline CDR1 and CDR2: SGHRS and YFSETQ. The CDR3 covers 15 residues. V dropped 0 bases and J dropped 2; count of bases not matched to a gene: 2. CDR3 nucleotide sequence: TGCGCCAGCAGCTTGGTGCGGGAGCCCTACAATGAGCAGTTCTTC. Its translation is CASSLVREPYNEQFF.

Concerning this clonotype: The junction does not match germline at one end; this may be a read error. The rearrangement joins TRBV12-3 or TRBV12-4 to TRBJ2-3; the D gene is possibly TRBD1 (5 bases). The length of the CDR3 is 14 residues. CDR3 loop: CASSFRVGTDTQYF. In nucleotides, the CDR3 is TGTGCCAGCAGTTTCAGGGTGGGAACAGATACGCAATATTTT.

This chain connects TRBV7-6 to TRBJ2-1; D perhaps matches TRBD2 (5 bases). The CDR3 totals 13 residues. Trimming took 1 base from V and 9 from J, leaving 10 bases between them. Germline V gene lookup returns CDR1 SGHVS and CDR2 FNYEAQ. The CDR3 DNA reads TGTGCCAGCAGCTTAGAGACGGGAACTGAGCAGTTCTTC. The encoded protein is CASSLETGTEQFF.

The chain couples TRBV27 to TRBJ2-7; 11 bases agree with TRBD2. V lost 6 bases, J lost 2 bases, and 6 bases stayed unmatched. This CDR3 has 15 residues. CDR1 is MNHEY, CDR2 SMNVEV, per germline (reference sequence). The CDR3 protein is CASSPASGRTYEQYF. The CDR3 DNA follows: TGTGCCAGCAGCCCCGCTAGCGGGAGGACCTACGAGCAGTACTTC.

In DNA, the CDR3 is TGTGCCAGCAGTTATAGGACAACGGAGAGGTACTTC. Translated: CASSYRTTERYF. The chain links TRBV6-6 to TRBJ2-4; TRBD1 might be the D (5 bases). The CDR3 covers 12 residues. The V gene lost 3 bases and the J gene lost 15 bases, with 15 bases spanning the gap. Per the germline V gene, CDR1 is MNHNY and CDR2 is SVGAGI (reference sequence).

The J gene is TRBJ2-7, the V gene TRBV20-1; D is possibly TRBD1 (6 bases). This CDR3 comprises 17 residues. CDR1 and CDR2 (germline): DFQATT, SNEGSKA (reference sequence). Deletions cut 0 bases from V and 0 bases from J, with 18 bases between. The CDR3 spells CSARETTGHSSSYEQYF. The CDR3 coding sequence is TGCAGTGCTAGAGAAACGACAGGACACTCGAGCTCCTACGAGCAGTACTTC.

The genes are TRBV2 and TRBJ2-3, with 14 positions matching TRBD2. The germline gives CDR1 SNHLY, CDR2 FYNNEI. Unmatched junction bases numbered 7, after V lost 10 bases and J lost 4 bases. CDR3 length equals 15 residues. The CDR3: CATQTGLAGADTQYF. DNA for the CDR3: TGTGCCACTCAAACGGGACTAGCGGGAGCAGATACGCAGTATTTT.

There are a few counts of this clonotype. This may come from a read error, since a much larger clone is one base off. This chain connects TRBV15 to TRBJ2-1; possible D gene TRBD2, 5 bases. The germline gives CDR1 LNHNV, CDR2 YYDKDF (reference sequence). The germline V and J ends were trimmed by 1 base and 5 bases, with 12 bases remaining between them. The CDR3 is 15 amino acids. For the CDR3, the DNA is TGTGCCACCAGCAGAGGTCCCGGTAGCGACAATGAGCAGTTCTTC. It is translated as CATSRGPGSDNEQFF.

This chain connects TRBV12-3 or TRBV12-4 to TRBJ2-5; 7 nucleotides agree with TRBD2. Unmatched junction bases numbered 18, after V lost 6 bases and J lost 11 bases. The CDR3 length is 15 residues. CDR3: CASSKWREGHNEQYF. The CDR3 DNA sequence: TGTGCCAGCAGCAAGTGGAGGGAGGGGCACAATGAGCAGTACTTC.

In its sample, this clonotype was seen a few times. V gene TRBV6-1 combines with J gene TRBJ2-7; D is undetermined. This CDR3 contains 14 residues. The germline V and J ends were trimmed by 7 bases and 5 bases, with 18 bases remaining between them. Germline CDR1 MNHNS, CDR2 SASEGT. CDR3 loop: CASNRDRPSHEQYF. CDR3 DNA: TGTGCCAGCAACCGAGACCGTCCGTCCCACGAGCAGTACTTC.

The CDR3 sequence is CSASKGVVEPQHF. The CDR3 nucleotides read TGCAGTGCTAGCAAGGGCGTGGTGGAGCCCCAGCATTTT. J is TRBJ1-5 and V is TRBV20-1; D unclear. In germline, CDR1 is DFQATT, CDR2 SNEGSKA (reference sequence). This CDR3 contains 13 residues. Trimming took 3 bases from V and 8 from J, leaving 14 bases between them.

The chain combines TRBV29-1 with TRBJ1-3, with D unresolved. Trimming took 5 bases from V and 1 from J, leaving 12 bases between them. CDR3 length: 14 residues. Germline V gene lookup returns CDR1 SQVTM and CDR2 ANQGSEA. For the CDR3, the DNA is TGCAGCGTTACTCGGGGAGGGTCTGGAAACACCATATATTTT. Translation gives CSVTRGGSGNTIYF.

The rearrangement uses TRBV30 and TRBJ2-1, with 12 positions matching TRBD2. V lost 4 bases and J lost 7; bases outside the gene matches: 5. CDR3 length: 14 amino acids. Germline V CDR1 and CDR2: GTSNPN, SVGIG (reference sequence). The CDR3 DNA reads TGTGCCTGGACCCGACTAGCGGGGGATAATGAGCAGTTCTTC. Translated: CAWTRLAGDNEQFF.

The genes are TRBV5-1 and TRBJ1-1; the D gene is possibly TRBD1 (5 bases). The germline V gene encodes CDR1 SGHRS and CDR2 YFSETQ. Trimming removed 0 bases from V and 0 bases from J, with 15 bases in between. The length of the CDR3 is 17 residues. The CDR3 protein is CASSLGGVTAMNTEAFF. DNA for the CDR3: TGCGCCAGCAGCTTGGGGGGGGTGACAGCTATGAACACTGAAGCTTTCTTT. The full variable domain, completed using reference TRBV5-1 and TRBJ1-1, is KAGVTQTPRYLIKTRGQQVTLSCSPISGHRSVSWYQQTPGQGLQFLFEYFSETQRNKGNFPGRFSGRQFSNSRSEMNVSTLELGDSALYLCASSLGGVTAMNTEAFFGQGTRLTVV.

The table lists this clonotype with a few counts. The chain links TRBV20-1 to TRBJ1-4, with 11 positions matching TRBD1. J was trimmed by 8 bases and V by 3 bases; bases with no gene match: 11. The CDR3 contains 16 residues. The germline gives CDR1 DFQATT, CDR2 SNEGSKA (reference sequence). In DNA form, the CDR3 reads TGCAGTGCTAGGCGGGACAGGGGGTATCCCGTCGAAAAACTGTTTTTT. This gives the protein CSARRDRGYPVEKLFF.

Only one count was recorded for this clonotype. DNA for the CDR3: TGTGCCAGCAGCTTACCCTCGACGGAACTCACAGATACGCAGTATTTT. Its protein is CASSLPSTELTDTQYF. The chain has TRBV7-9 and TRBJ2-3; D gene uncertain. Trimming removed 2 bases from V and 2 bases from J, with 14 bases in between. The CDR3 sequence is 16 residues long. CDR1 is SEHNR and CDR2 is FQNEAQ in the germline V gene (reference sequence).

The chain has TRBV6-6 and TRBJ2-3; TRBD1 is a possible D gene (5 bases). This CDR3 has 16 residues. The germline CDR1 and CDR2 sequences are MNHNY and SVGAGI (reference sequence). V was cut by 5 bases and J by 1 base, with 16 bases left in between. The CDR3 protein is CASSAGRGGGTDTQYF. The CDR3 DNA sequence: TGTGCCAGCAGTGCAGGGCGAGGCGGTGGCACAGATACGCAGTATTTT.